These T cell receptor beta chains were read from a single sample in a study of cytomegalovirus exposure and HLA in healthy donors. The repertoire was sequenced with immunoSEQ multiplex PCR; TCRdb's copy has only in-frame clones and lacks some. The sample yields 75,000 to 90,000 clones, roughly 61% seen once. The sequenced material came from PBMCs. All receptors come from a woman between 35 and 50 years old in good health and CMV-seropositive. CDR3s include the opening cysteine and the closing phenylalanine or tryptophan. A D gene is named only where the DNA matches it firmly. Clone size appears in some rows only: once, few, many, or a class for an expanded clone.

j_gene: TRBJ2-7
d_gene: TRBD1
abundance: -
v_gene: TRBV4-2
CDR3aa: CASSQDYRGYEQYF
CDR3nt: TGTGCCAGCAGCCAAGATTACAGGGGTTACGAGCAGTACTTC

j_gene: TRBJ1-1
d_gene: -
abundance: -
v_gene: TRBV6-4
CDR3aa: CASSEVRENTEAFF
CDR3nt: TGTGCCAGCAGTGAGGTGCGGGAAAACACTGAAGCTTTCTTT

j_gene: TRBJ2-7
d_gene: TRBD1
abundance: -
v_gene: TRBV6-5
CDR3aa: CASSDRDREYEQYF
CDR3nt: TGTGCCAGCAGTGACCGGGACAGGGAATACGAGCAGTACTTC

j_gene: TRBJ2-7
d_gene: -
abundance: once
v_gene: TRBV6-5
CDR3aa: CASSYAAASYEQYF
CDR3nt: TGTGCCAGCAGTTACGCGGCAGCGAGTTACGAGCAGTACTTC

j_gene: TRBJ1-1
d_gene: -
abundance: few
v_gene: TRBV2
CDR3aa: CASSRPDGLMNTEAFF
CDR3nt: TGTGCCAGCAGCAGACCGGACGGACTAATGAACACTGAAGCTTTCTTT

j_gene: TRBJ2-7
d_gene: -
abundance: -
v_gene: TRBV2
CDR3aa: CASSVESTSYEQYF
CDR3nt: TGTGCCAGCAGTGTTGAAAGCACCTCCTACGAGCAGTACTTC

j_gene: TRBJ2-1
d_gene: TRBD2
abundance: once
v_gene: TRBV11-2
CDR3aa: CASSRGLADYNEQFF
CDR3nt: TGTGCCAGCAGCCGGGGACTAGCGGACTACAATGAGCAGTTCTTC

j_gene: TRBJ2-1
d_gene: -
abundance: few
v_gene: TRBV28
CDR3aa: CASSFQSLGIYEQFF
CDR3nt: TGTGCCAGCAGTTTCCAGTCGTTGGGCATCTATGAGCAGTTCTTC

j_gene: TRBJ2-7
d_gene: TRBD2
abundance: -
v_gene: TRBV25-1
CDR3aa: CASSPGLTYEQYF
CDR3nt: TGTGCCAGCAGCCCGGGACTAACCTACGAGCAGTACTTC

j_gene: TRBJ1-1
d_gene: -
abundance: -
v_gene: TRBV6-5
CDR3aa: CASSPGEFGPRAFF
CDR3nt: TGTGCCAGCAGCCCGGGGGAGTTCGGACCCAGAGCTTTCTTT

j_gene: TRBJ2-5
d_gene: TRBD1
abundance: -
v_gene: TRBV6-5
CDR3aa: CASSYGTGGGGETQYF
CDR3nt: TGTGCCAGCAGTTACGGGACAGGGGGCGGGGGAGAGACCCAGTACTTC

j_gene: TRBJ1-1
d_gene: -
abundance: -
v_gene: TRBV29-1
CDR3aa: CSGGRGMNTEAFF
CDR3nt: TGCAGCGGAGGGCGGGGTATGAACACTGAAGCTTTCTTT

j_gene: TRBJ1-1
d_gene: -
abundance: few
v_gene: TRBV5-1
CDR3aa: CASSRDNMNTEAFF
CDR3nt: TGCGCCAGCAGCCGGGACAACATGAACACTGAAGCTTTCTTT

j_gene: TRBJ2-7
d_gene: -
abundance: few
v_gene: TRBV5-6
CDR3aa: CASSPGSGMVYEQYF
CDR3nt: TGTGCCAGCAGCCCCGGGTCAGGGATGGTCTACGAGCAGTACTTC

j_gene: TRBJ2-1
d_gene: TRBD2
abundance: -
v_gene: TRBV18
CDR3aa: CASSPLTSVSSYNEQFF
CDR3nt: TGTGCCAGCTCACCGTTAACTAGCGTAAGCTCCTACAATGAGCAGTTCTTC

j_gene: TRBJ2-1
d_gene: TRBD2
abundance: -
v_gene: TRBV14
CDR3aa: CASSLLAGGSNEQFF
CDR3nt: TGTGCCAGCAGCCTACTAGCGGGAGGCAGCAATGAGCAGTTCTTC

j_gene: TRBJ1-4
d_gene: TRBD1
abundance: -
v_gene: TRBV4-2
CDR3aa: CASSRSGTAEEKLFF
CDR3nt: TGTGCCAGCAGCCGATCCGGGACAGCGGAGGAAAAACTGTTTTTT